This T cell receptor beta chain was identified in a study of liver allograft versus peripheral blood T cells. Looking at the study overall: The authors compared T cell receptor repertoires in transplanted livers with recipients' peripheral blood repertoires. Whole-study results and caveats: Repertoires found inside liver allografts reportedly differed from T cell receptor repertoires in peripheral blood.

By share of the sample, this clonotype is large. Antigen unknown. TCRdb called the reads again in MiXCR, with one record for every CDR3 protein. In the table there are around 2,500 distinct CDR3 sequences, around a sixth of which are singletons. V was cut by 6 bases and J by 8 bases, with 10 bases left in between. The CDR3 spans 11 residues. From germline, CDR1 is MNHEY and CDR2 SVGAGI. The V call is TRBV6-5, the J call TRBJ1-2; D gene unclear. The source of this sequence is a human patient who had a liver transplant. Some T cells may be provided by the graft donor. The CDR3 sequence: CASRLGRGYTF. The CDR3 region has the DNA TGTGCCAGCAGGCTCGGTAGGGGCTACACCTTC.